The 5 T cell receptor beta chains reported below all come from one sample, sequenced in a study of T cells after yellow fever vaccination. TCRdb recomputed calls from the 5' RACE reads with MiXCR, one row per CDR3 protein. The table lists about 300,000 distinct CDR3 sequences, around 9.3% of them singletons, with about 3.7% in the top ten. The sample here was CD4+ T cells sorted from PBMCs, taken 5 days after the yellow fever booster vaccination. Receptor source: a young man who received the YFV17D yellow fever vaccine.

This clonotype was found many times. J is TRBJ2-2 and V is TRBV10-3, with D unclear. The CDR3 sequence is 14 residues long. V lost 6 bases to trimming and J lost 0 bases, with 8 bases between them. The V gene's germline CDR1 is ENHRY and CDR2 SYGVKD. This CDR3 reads CAISSNPNTGELFF. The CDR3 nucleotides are TGTGCCATCAGCTCAAATCCGAACACCGGGGAGCTGTTTTTT.

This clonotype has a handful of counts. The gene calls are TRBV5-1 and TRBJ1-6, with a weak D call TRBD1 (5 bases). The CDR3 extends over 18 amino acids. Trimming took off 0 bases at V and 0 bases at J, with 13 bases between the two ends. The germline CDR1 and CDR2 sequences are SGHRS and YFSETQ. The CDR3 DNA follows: TGCGCCAGCAGCTTGGGCCGACAGTCCAGCTCCTATAATTCACCCCTCCACTTT. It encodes CASSLGRQSSSYNSPLHF.

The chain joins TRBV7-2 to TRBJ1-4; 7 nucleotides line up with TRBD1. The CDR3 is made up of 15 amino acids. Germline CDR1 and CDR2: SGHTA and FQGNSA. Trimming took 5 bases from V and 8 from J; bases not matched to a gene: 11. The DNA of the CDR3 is TGTGCCAGCAGCCCAGGGGGAGGGTCCCGCGAAAAACTGTTTTTT. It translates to CASSPGGGSREKLFF.

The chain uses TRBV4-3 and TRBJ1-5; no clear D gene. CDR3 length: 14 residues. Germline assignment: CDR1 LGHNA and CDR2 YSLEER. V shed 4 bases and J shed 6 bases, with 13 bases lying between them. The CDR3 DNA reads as TGCGCCAGCAGCCGCGGTGGGGTCGGTCAGCCCCAGCATTTT. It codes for CASSRGGVGQPQHF.

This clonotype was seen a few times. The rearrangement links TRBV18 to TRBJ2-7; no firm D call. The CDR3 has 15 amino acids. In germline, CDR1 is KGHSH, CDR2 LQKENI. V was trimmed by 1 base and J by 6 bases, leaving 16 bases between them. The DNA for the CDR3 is TGTGCCAGCTCACCACAAGAGACAAACCTTCCCGAGCAGTACTTC. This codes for CASSPQETNLPEQYF.